This entry lists 27 T cell receptor beta chains sequenced from one sample in a study of regulatory T cells in long-lasting Graves disease. As for time point: newly diagnosed GD, antithyroid drugs for less than 3 months. Following extraction of RNA from PBMCs, that RNA was used to make the TCR library. Library construction for TCR beta used iRepertoire HTBI primers and Arm-PCR of CDR3 regions. TCRdb called the multiplex PCR reads again in MiXCR, with one record for every CDR3 protein. The sample includes some 600,000 distinct CDR3 sequences, roughly 16% seen only once; the top ten take around 12%. These records were also assigned to another study, of T cells in Graves' hyperthyroidism and ophthalmopathy.

The source material was peripheral blood mononuclear cells (PBMCs), sampled at new diagnosis, from a patient treated with antithyroid drugs. These receptors originate from a man between 18 and 35 years old with Graves disease.

V gene TRBV9 combines with J gene TRBJ2-3; D is ambiguous. This CDR3 has 15 residues. The germline CDR1 and CDR2 sequences are SGDLS and YYNGEE. V lost 0 bases and J lost 1, with 9 bases in between. CDR3 bases: TGTGCCAGCAGCGTAGGGACGGTTCGCACAGATACGCAGTATTTT. It specifies CASSVGTVRTDTQYF.

This clonotype was seen ten or more times. DNA for the CDR3: TGTGCCAGCAGCTCGAGTCAGGGGGCAGATACGCAGTATTTT. Translation: CASSSSQGADTQYF. This chain joins TRBV11-2 and TRBJ2-3, with 7 bases fitting TRBD1. The CDR3 length is 14 residues. The V gene's germline CDR1 is SGHAT and CDR2 FQNNGV. V lost 4 bases, J lost 4 bases, and 5 bases stayed unmatched.

This clonotype was seen only a few times. The V and J genes are TRBV3-1 and TRBJ2-6, with 7 bases fitting TRBD2. CDR3 length: 15 amino acids. Germline V gene lookup returns CDR1 LGHDT and CDR2 YNNKEL (reference sequence). J lost 0 bases, V lost 7 bases, and 3 bases had no gene match. The CDR3 coding sequence is TGTGCCAGCACCAGGGACTACTCTGGGGCCAACGTCCTGACTTTC. Residues: CASTRDYSGANVLTF.

The chain couples TRBV5-1 to TRBJ1-2; D is unresolved. Germline-derived CDR1 and CDR2 are SGHRS and YFSETQ. Trimming cost V 3 bases and J 4 bases, with 10 bases left between them. This CDR3 has 13 residues. The CDR3 spells CASSSAEFYGYTF. The CDR3 nucleotides read TGCGCCAGCAGCTCTGCCGAATTCTATGGCTACACCTTC.

This clonotype turned up a few times. The V gene is TRBV20-1, the J gene TRBJ2-7; perhaps TRBD2 as D (6 bases). The CDR3 loop spans 13 amino acids. V lost 3 bases and J lost 0, with 9 bases in between. Germline V lookup: CDR1 DFQATT, CDR2 SNEGSKA (reference sequence). The CDR3 is CSASNGGSYEQYF. For the CDR3, the DNA is TGCAGTGCTAGTAACGGGGGCTCCTACGAGCAGTACTTC.

This clonotype was seen a few times. The rearrangement uses TRBV7-2 and TRBJ1-5; no definite D call. CDR1 and CDR2 from the germline V gene are SGHTA and FQGNSA. Trimming left V 2 bases short and J 0 bases short, with 14 bases between. The CDR3 contains 17 residues. The CDR3 region has the DNA TGTGCCAGCAGCTTAACGCAGGTCCGGCATAGCAATCAGCCCCAGCATTTT. This sequence encodes CASSLTQVRHSNQPQHF.

This clonotype has only a few counts. The V gene is TRBV6-2 or TRBV6-3, the J gene TRBJ2-7; D might be TRBD1 or TRBD2, each matching 6 bases. The germline V and J ends were trimmed by 0 bases and 2 bases, with 20 bases remaining between them. CDR1 MNHEY and CDR2 SVGEGT come from the germline V gene. The CDR3 runs to 18 residues. The CDR3 region has the DNA TGTGCCAGCAGTTACTCGAATAGGGGGGCTAGCGACCCCTACGAGCAGTACTTC. It specifies CASSYSNRGASDPYEQYF.

At least ten counts were recorded for this clonotype. This chain uses TRBV7-9 with TRBJ1-2; D remains ambiguous. The CDR3 has 15 residues. Looked up from germline, CDR1 is SEHNR and CDR2 is FQNEAQ (reference sequence). The germline V and J ends were trimmed by 5 bases and 0 bases, with 13 bases remaining between them. This CDR3 reads CASSPPAVANYGYTF. CDR3 DNA sequence: TGTGCCAGCAGCCCCCCGGCAGTAGCTAACTATGGCTACACCTTC.

This clonotype was counted at least ten times. This chain links TRBV27 with TRBJ2-7; D gene uncertain. Germline CDR1 and CDR2: MNHEY and SMNVEV (reference sequence). Between the trimmed V and J ends, which lost 4 bases and 3 bases, there was a span of 13 bases. This CDR3 region has 14 residues. CDR3 DNA sequence: TGTGCCAGCAGTTCGACGACTGCGAACTACGAGCAGTACTTC. Protein sequence: CASSSTTANYEQYF.

The V gene is TRBV18, the J gene TRBJ2-1; 9 bases agree with TRBD2. V trimming: 8 bases; J trimming: 2 bases; junction bases outside the gene matches: 7. CDR3 size: 15 residues. The V gene's germline CDR1 is KGHSH and CDR2 LQKENI. The CDR3 sequence: CASRDAGGPYNEQFF. In nucleotides, the CDR3 is TGTGCCAGCAGAGACGCGGGAGGGCCCTACAATGAGCAGTTCTTC. The variable domain in full, completed from reference TRBV18 and TRBJ2-1, reads NAGVMQNPRHLVRRRGQEARLRCSPMKGHSHVYWYRQLPEEGLKFMVYLQKENIIDESGMPKERFSAEFPKEGPSILRIQQVVRGDSAAYFCASRDAGGPYNEQFFGPGTRLTVL.

This chain links TRBV7-9 with TRBJ2-6; unclear D gene. CDR1 is SEHNR and CDR2 is FQNEAQ in the germline V gene (reference sequence). The CDR3 loop spans 16 amino acids. Trimming took off 1 base at V and 0 bases at J, with 7 bases between the two ends. CDR3 nucleotides: TGTGCCAGCAGCTTAGTAGTCCGCTCTGGGGCCAACGTCCTGACTTTC. Amino acid sequence: CASSLVVRSGANVLTF. The variable domain in full, completed from reference TRBV7-9 and TRBJ2-6, reads DTGVSQNPRHKITKRGQNVTFRCDPISEHNRLYWYRQTLGQGPEFLTYFQNEAQLEKSRLLSDRFSAERPKGSFSTLEIQRTEQGDSAMYLCASSLVVRSGANVLTFGAGSRLTVL.

Many counts were recorded for this clonotype. J is TRBJ2-7 and V is TRBV3-1; D is ambiguous. Germline V gives CDR1 LGHDT, CDR2 YNNKEL (reference sequence). The CDR3 totals 12 residues. Trimming removed 3 bases from V and 4 bases from J, with 7 bases in between. The CDR3 reads CASSQLKYEQYF. In nucleotides, the CDR3 is TGTGCCAGCAGCCAGCTCAAATACGAGCAGTACTTC.

This clonotype was observed at least ten times. The CDR3 is CASSLSGQKETQYF. The DNA for the CDR3 is TGTGCCAGCAGCTTATCAGGACAGAAAGAGACCCAGTACTTC. This chain joins TRBV7-8 and TRBJ2-5; a weak D match, TRBD1 (6 bases). Between the trimmed V and J ends, which lost 2 bases and 3 bases, there was a span of 10 bases. Germline values: CDR1 SGHVS, CDR2 FQNEAQ. This CDR3 contains 14 residues.

This clonotype was recorded many times. This chain joins TRBV28 and TRBJ1-1; D unresolved. V dropped 7 bases and J dropped 6 bases, with 15 bases sitting between them. The germline CDR1 and CDR2 sequences are MDHEN and SYDVKM. CDR3 length: 13 amino acids. The CDR3 nucleotides read TGTGCCAGCAATACGTGGGGTGGCTCTGAAGCTTTCTTT. It encodes CASNTWGGSEAFF.

This clonotype was seen repeatedly, ten times or more. CDR3 amino acids: CSASGSGKETQYF. The CDR3, as DNA: TGCAGTGCTAGCGGGAGCGGCAAGGAGACCCAGTACTTC. This sequence joins TRBV20-1 and TRBJ2-5; perhaps TRBD2 as D (6 bases). The V gene lost 3 bases and the J gene lost 5 bases, with 13 bases spanning the gap. Germline lookup yields CDR1 DFQATT and CDR2 SNEGSKA (reference sequence). CDR3 length equals 13 residues.

This chain connects TRBV12-5 to TRBJ1-1; possibly TRBD1 for D (5 bases). Germline CDR1 LGHNT, CDR2 FRNRAP. V gave up 7 bases and J gave up 7 bases, with 16 bases separating them. CDR3 length: 13 amino acids. For the CDR3, the DNA is TGTGCTAGTGCCATCCTGGGGACTGTTGAAGCTTTCTTT. It specifies CASAILGTVEAFF.

This clonotype was counted at least ten times. Mismatch with germline at one junction end may stem from a read error. The V and J genes are TRBV5-1 and TRBJ2-3; 8 bases match TRBD2. The CDR3 extends over 15 amino acids. Germline V gives CDR1 SGHRS, CDR2 YFSETQ. The CDR3 here is CASSLGVAGTDTQYF. The CDR3 nucleotides read TGTGCCAGCAGCTTGGGGGTAGCGGGAACAGATACGCAGTATTTT.

The chain couples TRBV12-3 or TRBV12-4 to TRBJ2-7, with 7 bases matching TRBD1. Germline trimming cut 6 bases from V and 3 bases from J; bases unmatched to any gene: 8. This CDR3 has 14 residues. The CDR3 sequence: CASRNPGQNYEQYF. The CDR3, as DNA: TGTGCCAGCAGAAATCCGGGACAGAACTACGAGCAGTACTTC.

The rearrangement uses TRBV20-1 and TRBJ2-1, with 12 bases aligning to TRBD2. The germline V gene encodes CDR1 DFQATT and CDR2 SNEGSKA (reference sequence). J gave up 6 bases and V 3 bases, and 3 bases lay outside the gene matches. The CDR3 extends over 14 amino acids. DNA for the CDR3: TGCAGTGCTAGTCGACTAGCGGGAGCCAATGAGCAGTTCTTC. Translated, it gives CSASRLAGANEQFF.

The chain combines TRBV6-2 or TRBV6-3 with TRBJ2-2; D may be TRBD2 (6 bases). The CDR3 runs 14 residues. Trimming removed 6 bases at V and 7 bases at J, with 15 bases between. Germline V gives CDR1 MNHEY, CDR2 SVGEGT. As DNA, the CDR3 is TGTGCCAGCAGGGGGGGACTTGGTGGCGGGGAGCTGTTTTTT. Translation: CASRGGLGGGELFF.

The chain employs TRBV2 and TRBJ2-5, with 8 positions matching TRBD1. The germline CDR1 and CDR2 sequences are SNHLY and FYNNEI. This CDR3 is 14 amino acids long. V gave up 5 bases and J gave up 5 bases; unmatched junction bases: 7. The CDR3 DNA is TGTGCCAGCAGTACCCGGAGGACAGGGGAGACCCAGTACTTC. Translated, it gives CASSTRRTGETQYF.

With respect to this clonotype: A much larger clone sits a single nucleotide away, making a read error possible. V gene TRBV2 combines with J gene TRBJ2-5, with D perhaps TRBD2 (5 bases). The V gene's germline CDR1 is SNHLY and CDR2 FYNNEI. Trimming removed 8 bases from V and 2 bases from J, with 12 bases in between. The CDR3 consists of 13 residues. CDR3 sequence reads: CASDGLDQETQYF. The CDR3 bases are TGTGCCAGCGACGGACTGGATCAAGAGACCCAGTACTTC.

The chain is built from TRBV11-2 and TRBJ2-1, with 15 bases aligning to TRBD2. The ends lost 4 bases at V and 8 bases at J; junction bases unmatched: 9. The germline V gene has CDR1 SGHAT and CDR2 FQNNGV. This CDR3 is 17 amino acids long. This chain's CDR3 is CASSSIGTSGRTYEQFF. CDR3 nucleotide sequence: TGTGCCAGCAGCTCTATCGGGACTAGCGGGAGGACTTATGAGCAGTTCTTC. The variable domain in full, with the rest retrieved from reference TRBV11-2 and TRBJ2-1, is EAGVAQSPRYKIIEKRQSVAFWCNPISGHATLYWYQQILGQGPKLLIQFQNNGVVDDSQLPKDRFSAERLKGVDSTLKIQPAKLEDSAVYLCASSSIGTSGRTYEQFFGPGTRLTVL.

The chain links TRBV7-9 to TRBJ2-1; D is perhaps TRBD2 (6 bases). The germline gives CDR1 SEHNR, CDR2 FQNEAQ (reference sequence). CDR3 length: 15 amino acids. V gave up 1 base and J gave up 10 bases, with 17 bases separating them. CDR3 nucleotide sequence: TGTGCCAGCAGCTTAGTGGAGGGTCGGGAGAACGAGCAGTTCTTC. Its translation is CASSLVEGRENEQFF.

V gene TRBV12-3 or TRBV12-4 combines with J gene TRBJ2-1; no clear D. CDR3 size: 17 residues. Trimming left V 10 bases short and J 2 bases short, with 24 bases between. CDR3 protein: CATIITLGNGAYNEQFF. CDR3 nucleotides: TGTGCCACCATTATCACGCTGGGGAACGGCGCCTACAATGAGCAGTTCTTC.

The rearrangement uses TRBV6-1 and TRBJ2-7; 10 nucleotides align to TRBD1. The CDR3 extends over 14 amino acids. With 5 bases clipped from V and 3 bases from J, the junction kept 4 bases outside the gene matches. The germline V gene encodes CDR1 MNHNS and CDR2 SASEGT. CDR3 coding DNA: TGTGCCAGCAGTACGGACAGGGGGGTCTACGAGCAGTACTTC. Translating gives CASSTDRGVYEQYF.

This clonotype was observed a few times. This chain links TRBV11-2 with TRBJ2-3; TRBD2 aligns across 11 bases. Germline lookup yields CDR1 SGHAT and CDR2 FQNNGV. V shed 5 bases, J shed 5 bases, and the junction held 6 bases outside the gene matches. This CDR3 contains 15 residues. The CDR3 loop reads CASSHIAGGGDTQYF. CDR3 nucleotide sequence: TGTGCCAGCAGCCACATAGCGGGAGGGGGAGATACGCAGTATTTT.